This passage covers 16 T cell receptor beta chains from one sample sequenced in a study of OX40 agonist ivuxolimab in advanced cancers. The repertoire was sequenced with immunoSEQ multiplex PCR; TCRdb's copy has only in-frame clones and lacks some. The repertoire includes tens of thousands of clones, 60% to 80% of them detected once, and 5% to 6.5% sits in the top ten. Material: CD4+ or CD8+ T cells sorted from blood, obtained in a trial of the OX40 agonist ivuxolimab. Source of these receptors: an adult with an advanced solid tumor such as melanoma, head and neck, liver or kidney cancer.

The chain employs TRBV7-9 and TRBJ1-2; D remains unclear. The germline V and J ends were trimmed by 1 base and 5 bases, with 8 bases remaining between them. CDR3 size: 13 residues. Germline lookup yields CDR1 SEHNR and CDR2 FQNEAQ (reference sequence). CDR3 nucleotide sequence: TGTGCCAGCAGCTTAGTTACATCGTATGGCTACACCTTC. Protein sequence: CASSLVTSYGYTF.

In its sample, this clone was seen a few times. This chain links TRBV5-4 with TRBJ1-6; no reliable D call. Trimming removed 1 base from V and 7 bases from J, with 9 bases in between. Germline V gene sequence: CDR1 SGHNT, CDR2 YYREEE (reference sequence). There are 14 residues in the CDR3. This CDR3 reads CASSLSLGNSPLHF. The CDR3 DNA reads as TGTGCCAGCAGCTTGTCTCTGGGGAATTCACCCCTCCACTTT.

J is TRBJ1-4 and V is TRBV28; D is ambiguous. The CDR3 has 13 amino acids. The germline gives CDR1 MDHEN, CDR2 SYDVKM. V lost 2 bases to trimming and J lost 5 bases, with 6 bases between them. This CDR3 is CASSLVGNEKLFF. The CDR3 bases are TGTGCCAGCAGTTTAGTCGGGAATGAAAAACTGTTTTTT.

J is TRBJ2-1 and V is TRBV5-1; D is perhaps TRBD2 (6 bases). CDR1 is SGHRS and CDR2 is YFSETQ in the germline V gene. CDR3 length equals 13 residues. V shed 0 bases and J shed 10 bases, with 11 bases lying between them. CDR3 sequence (DNA): TGCGCCAGCAGCTTGGCCGGGCGGGGCGAGCAGTTCTTC. This codes for CASSLAGRGEQFF.

The gene calls are TRBV7-2 and TRBJ1-6; weak D call: TRBD1 (6 bases). The CDR3 totals 14 residues. Germline CDR1 and CDR2: SGHTA and FQGNSA. V was clipped by 3 bases and J by 7 bases, with 10 bases between them. The CDR3 is CASSLTQGNSPLHF. The CDR3 nucleotides read TGTGCCAGCAGCTTGACTCAGGGGAATTCACCCCTCCACTTT.

This clone was observed a handful of times. The genes are TRBV6-6 and TRBJ2-7; D could derive from TRBD1 or TRBD2 (5 bases each). Trimming took 2 bases from V and 3 from J, leaving 14 bases between them. This CDR3 is built from 15 residues. Germline CDR1 reads MNHNY; CDR2 reads SVGAGI (reference sequence). CDR3 amino acids: CASSYPTGPLYEQYF. CDR3 sequence (DNA): TGTGCCAGCAGTTACCCCACGGGGCCGCTCTACGAGCAGTACTTC.

The genes are TRBV12-5 and TRBJ2-5; D uncertain. The end of the DNA is better explained by TRBJ2-7, so the J call may be wrong. Germline V gene sequence: CDR1 LGHNT, CDR2 FRNRAP. CDR3 length: 12 amino acids. CDR3 DNA: TGTGCTAGTGGTTTGCCAGAGCGCGAGCAGTACTTC. Translation: CASGLPEREQYF.

This chain uses TRBV7-3 with TRBJ2-6; D is possibly TRBD1 or TRBD2 (5 bases each). The CDR3 length is 17 residues. Germline V gene sequence: CDR1 SGHTA, CDR2 FQGTGA. V lost 5 bases, J lost 0 bases, and 14 bases lay in between. The CDR3 protein is CASSVHAGSSGANVLTF. Here the CDR3 DNA reads TGTGCCAGCAGCGTTCACGCAGGGAGCTCTGGGGCCAACGTCCTGACTTTC.

V gene TRBV29-1 combines with J gene TRBJ1-5; tentative D call: TRBD1 (5 bases). Trimming took 4 bases from V and 5 from J, leaving 9 bases between them. Per the germline V gene, CDR1 is SQVTM and CDR2 is ANQGSEA. The CDR3 totals 12 residues. The CDR3 loop is CSVGGEDQPQHF. The CDR3 coding sequence is TGCAGCGTTGGGGGGGAGGATCAGCCCCAGCATTTT.

The J gene is TRBJ2-1, the V gene TRBV5-6, with D possibly TRBD1 on 6 matching bases. The CDR3 extends over 16 amino acids. In germline, CDR1 is SGHDT, CDR2 YYEEEE. The V and J ends lost 5 bases and 3 bases respectively, with 18 bases between them. The CDR3 DNA reads TGTGCCAGCAGTCTACAGGGTGGGCGAAGCTACAATGAGCAGTTCTTC. Its protein is CASSLQGGRSYNEQFF.

This clone was detected only a few times. This chain uses TRBV27 with TRBJ2-5; 7 bases align to TRBD2. The V gene's germline CDR1 is MNHEY and CDR2 SMNVEV (reference sequence). There are 15 residues in the CDR3. V shed 10 bases and J 5 bases; nucleotides not matched to a gene: 16. The CDR3: CATTSAEAGRETQYF. CDR3 in DNA: TGTGCCACCACGTCGGCTGAAGCGGGAAGGGAGACCCAGTACTTC.

This clone was found once. The V call is TRBV10-1, the J call TRBJ2-1, with D maybe TRBD2 (6 bases). V shed 2 bases and J shed 3 bases, with 14 bases lying between them. This CDR3 has 16 amino acids. The germline CDR1 and CDR2 sequences are WNHNN and SYGVQD (reference sequence). The CDR3 region is CASSEAGIGRYNEQFF. Written as DNA, the CDR3 is TGCGCCAGCAGTGAGGCGGGGATAGGACGCTACAATGAGCAGTTCTTC.

The chain carries TRBV7-9 and TRBJ1-5; a weak D match, TRBD1 (5 bases). Trimming pared 5 bases from V and 4 bases from J, leaving 18 bases between. The CDR3 runs 16 residues. CDR1 is SEHNR and CDR2 is FQNEAQ in the germline V gene (reference sequence). The CDR3 coding sequence is TGTGCCAGCAGCACTGACCGTCGGGGCTCTAATCAGCCCCAGCATTTT. Its translation: CASSTDRRGSNQPQHF.

CDR3 sequence reads: CASSSITGTDEAFF. The CDR3 coding sequence is TGTGCCAGCAGCTCGATTACCGGGACAGATGAAGCTTTCTTT. The gene calls are TRBV5-4 and TRBJ1-1; 7 bases are a match to TRBD1. V lost 3 bases and J lost 7; bases outside the gene matches: 9. Germline-derived CDR1 and CDR2 are SGHNT and YYREEE (reference sequence). The length of the CDR3 is 14 residues.

This clone appeared a few times. The chain combines TRBV27 with TRBJ2-7; tentatively, D is TRBD2 (5 bases). V lost 4 bases and J lost 6, with 19 bases in between. Germline CDR1 and CDR2: MNHEY and SMNVEV (reference sequence). This CDR3 contains 15 residues. CDR3 nucleotides: TGTGCCAGCAGTTCCTACTCAGGAGGTGTAGGCGAGCAGTACTTC. Translation gives CASSSYSGGVGEQYF.

The J gene is TRBJ1-3, the V gene TRBV6-6; unclear D gene. The germline V and J ends were trimmed by 2 bases and 0 bases, with 5 bases remaining between them. Germline CDR1 is MNHNY and CDR2 is SVGAGI (reference sequence). There are 14 residues in the CDR3. CDR3 coding DNA: TGTGCCAGCAGTTACGTGGGCTCTGGAAACACCATATATTTT. It is translated as CASSYVGSGNTIYF.